The source of this TCR beta chain is a study of human T cells and chemical hapten exposure. Study background: Investigators sensitized around 2 cm by around 2 cm of upper inner arm skin with 2% DPC. The patch tests put 0.01% DPC on the skin of the upper back and were read 6 days later.

Study results and limitations: The number of TCRs above 1 in 1000 frequency did not change after DPC sensitization.

Germline loops: CDR1 GTSNPN, CDR2 SVGIG (reference sequence). V was clipped by 1 base and J by 1 base, with 9 bases between them. This CDR3 has 14 amino acids. As to this clonotype: Its antigen is as yet unknown.

Via MiXCR, TCRdb re-called the RACE reads, giving one row per CDR3 protein. The table lists tens of thousands of distinct CDR3 sequences, more than 9.5% of them singletons. Stated time point: patch test 3, about 24 weeks after DPC sensitization. As for treatment: therapeutic diphenylcyclopropenone sensitization with weekly scalp DPC. Unfractionated whole blood was the source of the extracted total RNA. Blood was drawn before each patch test was applied. Sequencing was performed on whole blood, taken in connection with sensitization to the hapten diphenylcyclopropenone (DPC). This receptor was taken from a woman in her forties with alopecia areata. Some clones in this sample may be carry-over from other donors' samples. The chain is built from TRBV30 and TRBJ2-3; D is ambiguous. The CDR3 loop reads CAWSAGGGTDTQYF. DNA for the CDR3: TGTGCCTGGAGTGCGGGCGGAGGCACAGATACGCAGTATTTT.